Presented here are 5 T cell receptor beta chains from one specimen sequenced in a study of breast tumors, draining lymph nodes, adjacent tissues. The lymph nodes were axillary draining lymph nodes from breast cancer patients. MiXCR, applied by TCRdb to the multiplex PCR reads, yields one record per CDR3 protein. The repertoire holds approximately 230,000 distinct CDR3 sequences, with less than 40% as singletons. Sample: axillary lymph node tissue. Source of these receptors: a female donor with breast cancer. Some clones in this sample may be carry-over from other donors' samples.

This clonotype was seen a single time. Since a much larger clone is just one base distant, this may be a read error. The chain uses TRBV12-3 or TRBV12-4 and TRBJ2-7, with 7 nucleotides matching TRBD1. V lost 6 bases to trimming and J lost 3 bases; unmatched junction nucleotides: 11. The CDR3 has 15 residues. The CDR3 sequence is CASSHGPGQHYEQYF. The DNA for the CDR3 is TGTGCCAGCAGCCACGGGCCGGGACAGCACTACGAGCAGTACTTC.

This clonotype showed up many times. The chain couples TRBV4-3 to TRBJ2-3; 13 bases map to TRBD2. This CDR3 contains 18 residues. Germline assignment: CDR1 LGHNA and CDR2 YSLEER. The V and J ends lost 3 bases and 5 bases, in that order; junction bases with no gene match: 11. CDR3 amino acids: CASSQRGTSGAPVDTQYF. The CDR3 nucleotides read TGCGCCAGCAGCCAGAGGGGGACTAGCGGGGCCCCCGTAGATACGCAGTATTTT.

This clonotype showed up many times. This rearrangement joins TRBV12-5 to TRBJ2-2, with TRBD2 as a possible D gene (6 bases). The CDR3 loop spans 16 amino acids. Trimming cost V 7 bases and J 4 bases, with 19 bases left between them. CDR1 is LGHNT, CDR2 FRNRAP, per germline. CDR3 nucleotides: TGTGCTAGTGCCAACCTAGGAGGGAGTGGCACCGGGGAGCTGTTTTTT. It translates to CASANLGGSGTGELFF.

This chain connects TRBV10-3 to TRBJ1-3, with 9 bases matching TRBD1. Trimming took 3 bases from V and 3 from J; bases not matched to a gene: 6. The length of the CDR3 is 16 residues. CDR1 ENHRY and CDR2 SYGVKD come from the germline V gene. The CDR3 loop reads CAISEAGTGNGNTIYF. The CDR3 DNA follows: TGTGCCATCAGTGAAGCCGGGACAGGGAATGGAAACACCATATATTTT.

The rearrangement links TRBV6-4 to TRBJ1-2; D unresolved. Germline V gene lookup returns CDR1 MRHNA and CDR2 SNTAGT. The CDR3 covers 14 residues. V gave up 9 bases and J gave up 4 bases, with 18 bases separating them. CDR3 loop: CASVGPGSSYGYTF. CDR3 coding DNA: TGTGCCAGTGTAGGGCCCGGGTCTAGCTATGGCTACACCTTC.